The clone carrying this TCR beta chain was counted ten times or more. The antigen is unknown. One entry per CDR3 protein, called by TCRdb with MiXCR from the 5' RACE reads. The sample carries about 170,000 distinct CDR3 sequences, roughly 9.6% recorded once. CDR1 KGHSH and CDR2 LQKENI come from the germline V gene. The CDR3 loop spans 16 amino acids. V was shortened by 2 bases and J by 5 bases, with 19 bases between the two germline ends. This record comes from a study of T cells after yellow fever vaccination. Points from the study as a whole: Post-booster repertoires again held most primary-vaccination clones (approximately 96% CD4, approximately 90% CD8).

The chain recombines TRBV18 with TRBJ2-7; D ambiguous. The source is a man aged 18 to 29 who received the YFV17D yellow fever vaccine. Source: CD8+ T cells sorted from PBMCs, taken 15 days after the yellow fever booster vaccination. CDR3 nucleotide sequence: TGTGCCAGCTCACCAAGCCCGGGCGCGGATTCCCACGAGCAGTACTTC. Translation: CASSPSPGADSHEQYF.